This T cell receptor (beta chain) was sequenced in a study of cytomegalovirus exposure and HLA in healthy donors. Findings of the study overall: Cytomegalovirus status was reportedly diagnosed by the classifier with high specificity and sensitivity.

Regarding this clone: Its cognate antigen is unknown.

V was cut by 2 bases and J by 0 bases, with 7 bases left in between. This CDR3 contains 14 residues. Looked up from germline, CDR1 is MDHEN and CDR2 is SYDVKM. The protocol was immunoSEQ multiplex PCR, while the TCRdb copy is restricted to in-frame clones and leaves out a portion. The sample shows 160,000 or so clones, roughly nine tenths of them seen only once. Sequences were obtained from PBMCs. The sequence came from a man aged 18-30 years in good health and CMV-seropositive. The chain links TRBV28 to TRBJ1-1, with D maybe TRBD1 (5 bases). The CDR3, as DNA: TGTGCCAGCAGTTTACGCAGGGTGAACACTGAAGCTTTCTTT. It specifies CASSLRRVNTEAFF. Using reference TRBV28 and TRBJ1-1 for the parts outside the CDR3, the full variable domain is DVKVTQSSRYLVKRTGEKVFLECVQDMDHENMFWYRQDPGLGLRLIYFSYDVKMKEKGDIPEGYSVSREKKERFSLILESASTNQTSMYLCASSLRRVNTEAFFGQGTRLTVV.